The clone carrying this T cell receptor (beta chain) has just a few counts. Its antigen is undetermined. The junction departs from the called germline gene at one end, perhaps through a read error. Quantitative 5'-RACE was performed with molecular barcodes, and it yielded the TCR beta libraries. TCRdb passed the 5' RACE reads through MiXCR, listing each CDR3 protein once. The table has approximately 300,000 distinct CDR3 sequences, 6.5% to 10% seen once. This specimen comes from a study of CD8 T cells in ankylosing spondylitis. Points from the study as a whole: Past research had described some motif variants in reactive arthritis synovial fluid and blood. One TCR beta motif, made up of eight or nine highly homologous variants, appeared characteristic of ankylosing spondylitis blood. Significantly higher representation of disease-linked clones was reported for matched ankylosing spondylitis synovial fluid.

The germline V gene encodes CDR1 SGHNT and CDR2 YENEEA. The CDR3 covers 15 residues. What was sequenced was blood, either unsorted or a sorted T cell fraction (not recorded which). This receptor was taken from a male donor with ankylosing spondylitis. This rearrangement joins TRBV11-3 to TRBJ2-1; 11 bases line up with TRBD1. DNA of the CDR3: TGTGCCAGCACCTTAACTGGGACAGGGGGCAATGAGCAGTTCTTC. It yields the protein CASTLTGTGGNEQFF.